The 8 T cell receptor beta chains in this list originate from one sample, sequenced in a study of patients and donors after allogeneic stem cell transplantation. One entry per CDR3 protein, called by TCRdb with MiXCR from the RT-PCR reads. The sample has around 2,000 distinct CDR3 sequences, around 30% seen once; the top ten hold around 15%. Sequences were obtained from blood, either unsorted or a sorted T cell fraction (not recorded which). Receptor source: a human donor who was either an allogeneic HSCT recipient or a stem cell or donor lymphocyte infusion donor (not recorded which). It is not recorded whose cells these are; they may come from a transplant donor.

V gene TRBV7-2 combines with J gene TRBJ2-2; D ambiguous. Germline assignment: CDR1 SGHTA and CDR2 FQGNSA. Trimming left V 1 base short and J 1 base short, with 4 bases between. The CDR3 runs 14 residues. The DNA of the CDR3 is TGTGCCAGCAGCTTAGACTGGAACACCGGGGAGCTGTTTTTT. The encoded protein is CASSLDWNTGELFF.

This clonotype has a handful of counts. This sequence joins TRBV5-1 and TRBJ1-1; no clear D. The CDR3 totals 14 residues. The ends were cut back, 0 bases at V and 1 base at J, with 7 bases in the middle. Germline V gene sequence: CDR1 SGHRS, CDR2 YFSETQ. The CDR3 is CASSLEVANTEAFF. Here the CDR3 DNA reads TGCGCCAGCAGCTTGGAGGTCGCGAACACTGAAGCTTTCTTT.

This clonotype was detected only a few times. The chain has TRBV12-3 or TRBV12-4 and TRBJ2-5; D is unresolved. The CDR3 spans 13 residues. The ends were cut back, 0 bases at V and 5 bases at J, with 7 bases in the middle. The CDR3 DNA reads TGTGCCAGCAGTTTAGCTCATGGGGAGACCCAGTACTTC. It specifies CASSLAHGETQYF.

This clonotype was observed a few times. V gene TRBV11-3 combines with J gene TRBJ2-1; the match to TRBD2 covers 7 bases. The CDR3 loop spans 13 amino acids. The germline V gene has CDR1 SGHNT and CDR2 YENEEA. With 4 bases clipped from V and 8 bases from J, the junction kept 5 bases outside the gene matches. The CDR3 region has the DNA TGTGCCAGCAGCTCCGGACGGGGGGATGAGCAGTTCTTC. It codes for CASSSGRGDEQFF.

This clonotype appeared a few times. The gene calls are TRBV20-1 and TRBJ2-1, with TRBD2 matching 13 bases. V shed 7 bases and J 6 bases; nucleotides not matched to a gene: 12. The CDR3 runs to 16 residues. Germline values: CDR1 DFQATT, CDR2 SNEGSKA (reference sequence). CDR3 in DNA: TGCAGTGGGGAGGCTCCGGGACTAGCGGGATTCAATGAGCAGTTCTTC. It codes for CSGEAPGLAGFNEQFF.

The chain couples TRBV11-3 to TRBJ1-1; D gene uncertain. V lost 4 bases to trimming and J lost 7 bases, with 13 bases between them. Per germline, CDR1 SGHNT and CDR2 YENEEA. The CDR3 has 13 amino acids. DNA for the CDR3: TGTGCCAGCAGCTCCGAGGATGAAGGTGAAGCTTTCTTT. This sequence encodes CASSSEDEGEAFF.

The chain combines TRBV11-1 with TRBJ2-7, with D perhaps TRBD2 (5 bases). V was cut by 5 bases and J by 7 bases, with 15 bases left in between. The CDR3 sequence is 13 residues long. Germline V CDR1 and CDR2: SGHAT, FQDESV (reference sequence). For the CDR3, the DNA is TGTGCCAGCAGCCCAGACGGCCGGGGAGAGCAGTACGTC. This encodes CASSPDGRGEQYV.

This clonotype was recorded a few times. The gene calls are TRBV6-2 or TRBV6-3 and TRBJ2-1; possibly TRBD1 for D (5 bases). Trimming shortened V by 6 bases and J by 2 bases, and 20 bases separated the two germline ends. This CDR3 comprises 17 residues. Germline lookup yields CDR1 MNHEY and CDR2 SVGEGT. The DNA of the CDR3 is TGTGCCAGCAGAAACCTGGGGCAGGGCGAGCCCTACAATGAGCAGTTCTTC. Protein: CASRNLGQGEPYNEQFF.